Sequencing of this T cell receptor (beta chain) was carried out in a study of CD8+ T cells in alopecia areata. The table lists this clone with a few counts. The junction departs from the called germline gene at one end, perhaps through a read error. Treatment indicated: oral pan-JAK inhibitor, 5-10 mg twice daily. RNA extraction and reverse transcription yielded cDNA as sequencing template. Some clones are missing from TCRdb's copy, which holds only in-frame ones; the method was immunoSEQ multiplex PCR. The sample carries 200,000 or so clones, roughly 64% recorded once. This TCR was sampled from a human donor with alopecia areata. Sequencing used CD4+ T cells sorted from blood, obtained at week 24, from a patient treated with tofacitinib.

DNA of the CDR3: TGTGCCAGCAGCGTAGGGTTTCGAAAAGAGCGGGAGTTGGTCTTC. This encodes CASSVGFRKERELVF. The chain joins TRBV9 to TRBJ2-1; TRBD2 matches at 8 bases. The CDR3 spans 15 residues. The germline V gene encodes CDR1 SGDLS and CDR2 YYNGEE.